This T cell receptor (beta chain) was found in a study of CD8 T cells in ankylosing spondylitis. Germline-derived CDR1 and CDR2 are SGHRS and YFSETQ. The CDR3 runs to 15 residues. The V and J ends lost 0 bases and 6 bases, in that order; junction bases with no gene match: 4. This clonotype came up many times. Its antigen remains unidentified. MiXCR, applied by TCRdb to the 5' RACE reads, yields one record per CDR3 protein. The sample yields some 180,000 distinct CDR3 sequences, 18% seen once. Overall study findings and caveats: A motif of eight highly homologous TCR beta variants was seen as apparently characteristic of ankylosing spondylitis blood.

The origin of this receptor is a male donor aged 5 to 30 with ankylosing spondylitis or in good health (not recorded which). This chain links TRBV5-1 with TRBJ2-3, with 10 nucleotides matching TRBD1. Sequenced input: blood, either unsorted or a sorted T cell fraction (not recorded which). CDR3 residues: CASSLATGGGDTQYF. CDR3 bases: TGCGCCAGCAGCTTGGCGACAGGGGGCGGTGATACGCAGTATTTT.